These T cell receptor beta chains were read from a single sample in a study of blood T cell repertoires in COVID-19. Assay: immunoSEQ multiplex PCR; the TCRdb copy retains only in-frame clones and omits some. There are over 350,000 clones in the sample; 75% to 90% occur only once, and approximately 4.3% lies in the top ten. Sequenced sample: peripheral blood. The receptors derive from a woman younger than 45 with acute or convalescent COVID-19. CDR3s include the opening cysteine and the closing phenylalanine or tryptophan. A D gene is named only where the DNA matches it firmly. Clone size is shown for a subset of rows, as once, few, many or a class of expanded clone.

- | TRBJ1-2 | TRBV27 | - | CASSPRQMNGYTF | TGTGCCAGCAGTCCGAGACAGATGAATGGCTACACCTTC
- | TRBJ1-1 | TRBV12-3/TRBV12-4 | - | CASSPGTFEAFF | TGTGCCAGCAGTCCGGGGACTTTTGAAGCTTTCTTT
- | TRBJ1-6 | TRBV30 | - | CAWNSPNSPLHF | TGTGCCTGGAACTCGCCGAATTCACCCCTCCACTTT
- | TRBJ1-3 | TRBV6-6 | - | CASSHSGEGSSGNTIYF | TGTGCCAGCAGTCACAGCGGTGAGGGTTCCTCTGGAAACACCATATATTTT
TRBD1 | TRBJ2-5 | TRBV29-1 | once | CSVVRDRVSRSQETQYF | TGCAGCGTTGTGAGGGACAGGGTATCCAGGTCACAAGAGACCCAGTACTTC
TRBD2 | TRBJ2-3 | TRBV11-2 | - | CASSSIAGSTDTQYF | TGTGCCAGCAGCTCGATAGCGGGGAGCACAGATACGCAGTATTTT
- | TRBJ2-4 | TRBV4-1 | - | CASSHLTSGTHQNIQYF | TGCGCCAGCAGCCACCTCACATCCGGGACTCACCAAAACATTCAGTACTTC
- | TRBJ1-4 | TRBV4-1 | - | CASSQEGAGSGKLFF | TGCGCCAGCAGCCAAGAGGGGGCAGGGAGCGGTAAACTGTTTTTT
- | TRBJ1-5 | TRBV5-1 | - | CASSPEGSERQPQHF | TGCGCCAGCAGCCCGGAGGGCAGCGAGCGTCAGCCCCAGCATTTT
- | TRBJ1-2 | TRBV20-1 | - | CSARDRDGYTF | TGCAGTGCTAGAGACAGGGATGGCTACACCTTC
- | TRBJ2-5 | TRBV4-2 | - | CASSGETQYF | TGTGCCAGCAGCGGGGAGACCCAGTACTTC
TRBD2 | TRBJ2-3 | TRBV30 | - | CAWSVSAGGVTDTQYF | TGTGCCTGGAGTGTAAGTGCGGGGGGCGTCACAGATACGCAGTATTTT
TRBD1 | TRBJ1-5 | TRBV19 | - | CASRPGQGINQPQHF | TGTGCCAGTAGGCCGGGACAGGGGATCAATCAGCCCCAGCATTTT
- | TRBJ2-7 | TRBV7-9 | many | CASSPLLGDGYEQYF | TGTGCCAGCAGCCCCCTCCTAGGGGATGGTTACGAGCAGTACTTC
TRBD1 | TRBJ1-2 | TRBV4-1 | - | CASSPLGQGNYGYTF | TGCGCCAGCAGCCCTCTAGGACAGGGAAACTATGGCTACACCTTC
- | TRBJ2-5 | TRBV29-1 | - | CSGKWAGKETQYF | TGCAGCGGCAAATGGGCAGGGAAAGAGACCCAGTACTTC
- | TRBJ1-5 | TRBV21-1 | - | CASSPTRSNQPQHF | TGTGCCAGCAGCCCTACCCGCAGCAATCAGCCCCAGCATTTT
TRBD1 | TRBJ2-7 | TRBV6-5 | - | CASPLERDRAYEQYF | TGTGCCAGCCCTCTTGAGAGGGACAGAGCCTACGAGCAGTACTTC
- | TRBJ1-1 | TRBV4-2 | - | CAGSPQRDTEAFF | TGTGCCGGCTCCCCCCAGCGGGACACTGAAGCTTTCTTT
- | TRBJ2-7 | TRBV4-2 | - | CASSPNLAGRTSYEQYF | TGTGCCAGCAGCCCGAACTTAGCAGGGAGGACCTCCTACGAGCAGTACTTC
TRBD1 | TRBJ2-2 | TRBV6-5 | - | CASTWDSTGELFF | TGTGCCAGCACTTGGGACAGCACCGGGGAGCTGTTTTTT
- | TRBJ2-5 | TRBV3-1/TRBV3-2 | - | CASSQVRETQYF | TGTGCCAGCAGCCAAGTGCGAGAGACCCAGTACTTC
- | TRBJ2-7 | TRBV14 | - | CASSQDLGGAEDEQYF | TGTGCCAGCAGCCAAGATCTTGGGGGGGCTGAAGACGAGCAGTACTTC
- | TRBJ1-6 | TRBV10-2 | - | CASSVNPEGDSPLHF | TGCGCCAGCAGTGTCAACCCGGAGGGAGATTCACCCCTCCACTTT
- | TRBJ1-5 | TRBV2 | - | CASSEWEGEGNQPQHF | TGTGCCAGCAGTGAATGGGAGGGTGAGGGCAATCAGCCCCAGCATTTT
- | TRBJ2-1 | TRBV11-2 | once | CASSSAFRGSYNEQFF | TGTGCCAGCAGCTCGGCGTTTAGGGGCTCCTACAATGAGCAGTTCTTC
- | TRBJ1-4 | TRBV2 | - | CASSESVLLNEKLFF | TGTGCCAGCAGTGAATCGGTCTTATTGAATGAAAAACTGTTTTTT
- | TRBJ1-1 | TRBV13 | - | CASSLGAGRGNTEAFF | TGTGCCAGCAGCTTAGGGGCCGGAAGGGGTAACACTGAAGCTTTCTTT
- | TRBJ2-2 | TRBV28 | few | CASSLAGANTGELFF | TGTGCCAGCAGTTTAGCAGGGGCGAACACCGGGGAGCTGTTTTTT
TRBD2 | TRBJ2-5 | TRBV10-3 | - | CAISEAGGTGETQYF | TGTGCCATCAGTGAGGCGGGGGGGACCGGGGAGACCCAGTACTTC
TRBD1 | TRBJ1-2 | TRBV5-1 | - | CASSFGQGYGYTF | TGCGCCAGCAGCTTTGGACAGGGGTATGGCTACACCTTC
TRBD1 | TRBJ2-7 | TRBV28 | - | CASTDRGQQYF | TGTGCCAGCACGGACAGGGGGCAGCAGTACTTC
TRBD1 | TRBJ2-3 | TRBV24-1 | - | CATSDPTWGQGLSTDTQYF | TGTGCCACCAGTGACCCGACCTGGGGACAGGGATTGAGCACAGATACGCAGTATTTT
- | TRBJ2-7 | TRBV24-1 | - | CATSDLRGYEQYF | TGTGCCACCAGTGATTTAAGGGGATACGAGCAGTACTTC
- | TRBJ2-1 | TRBV7-6 | - | CASSLFLKGAGEQFF | TGTGCCAGCAGCTTATTTTTGAAAGGGGCTGGTGAGCAGTTCTTC
- | TRBJ2-5 | TRBV25-1 | - | CASSEGARETQYF | TGTGCCAGCAGTGAGGGGGCACGGGAGACCCAGTACTTC
TRBD2 | TRBJ2-1 | TRBV5-1 | few | CASSLVVAGVVNEQFF | TGCGCCAGCAGCTTGGTAGTAGCGGGGGTAGTCAATGAGCAGTTCTTC
- | TRBJ1-1 | TRBV4-1 | - | CASSQERARGGRSEAFF | TGCGCCAGCAGCCAAGAACGGGCTCGGGGGGGGCGTTCCGAAGCTTTCTTT
- | TRBJ2-1 | TRBV7-3 | - | CASSLRQIGGEQFF | TGTGCCAGCAGCTTAAGACAGATAGGGGGTGAGCAGTTCTTC
- | TRBJ1-3 | TRBV30 | - | CAWSRQAGGIPGNTIYF | TGTGCCTGGTCCCGACAGGCGGGAGGGATTCCTGGAAACACCATATATTTT
- | TRBJ1-5 | TRBV27 | - | CASSLNRVQPQHF | TGTGCCAGCAGTTTAAACAGGGTTCAGCCCCAGCATTTT
- | TRBJ2-5 | TRBV3-1/TRBV3-2 | - | CASSQDQGTQYF | TGTGCCAGCAGCCAAGATCAGGGGACCCAGTACTTC
TRBD1 | TRBJ2-1 | TRBV7-9 | - | CASSPTTGNSYNEQFF | TGTGCCAGCAGCCCGACGACAGGGAACTCCTACAATGAGCAGTTCTTC
- | TRBJ2-7 | TRBV21-1 | - | CATRTWPGNFRGDEQYF | TGTGCCACCAGAACGTGGCCCGGTAATTTTCGGGGTGACGAGCAGTACTTC
TRBD1 | TRBJ2-2 | TRBV5-8 | once | CASTQGAHGGELFF | TGTGCCAGCACTCAGGGGGCTCATGGCGGGGAGCTGTTTTTT
TRBD1 | TRBJ1-2 | TRBV3-1/TRBV3-2 | - | CASSQDKGQGAGGYTF | TGTGCCAGCAGCCAAGATAAAGGACAGGGGGCAGGAGGCTACACCTTC